This TCR beta chain was retrieved from a study of blood T cell repertoires in COVID-19. For the study at large: Samples taken during acute and convalescent COVID-19 were collected in the United States, Italy and Spain. T cells, B-cell-depleted T cells, or PBMCs provided the cDNA or gDNA that served as material.

The CDR3 is made up of 13 amino acids. Methods used by the authors: The authors estimated nucleated cell counts from reference gene primer amplification. Libraries were prepared by immunoSEQ multiplex PCR; TCRdb keeps only in-frame clonotypes and omits some of them. The V and J calls and clone size come from that table; D and trimming were worked out from the DNA. The sample lists 65,000 to 90,000 clones, 84% seen once, with 25% to 30% in the top ten. The chain carries TRBV21-1 and TRBJ1-4; whether TRBD1, the table's D call, matches the DNA was not checked. TRBV21-1 is marked as a pseudogene. What was sequenced was peripheral blood. The TCR comes from a human donor in a cohort sampled during active COVID-19. The CDR3 coding sequence is TGTGCCAGCCGGGACAGAACTAATGAAAAACTGTTTTTT. This codes for CASRDRTNEKLFF.